The 4 T cell receptor beta chains listed next were all sequenced from one sample in a study of shared clonotypes between healthy human individuals. Assay: immunoSEQ multiplex PCR; the TCRdb copy retains only in-frame clones and omits some. This sample yields about 1.5 million clones, of which approximately 98% are seen a single time; 0.45% belongs to the top ten. Sequencing used naive CD4+ T cells sorted from blood. Subset meaning: CD45RA+ positively selected. These receptors all come from a man between 25 and 39 years old in good health.

The gene calls are TRBV19 and TRBJ1-1, with D uncertain. Per germline, CDR1 LNHDA and CDR2 SQIVND (reference sequence). The CDR3 is 11 residues long. The germline V and J ends were trimmed by 5 bases and 11 bases, with 12 bases remaining between them. The CDR3 reads CASSLGRLAFF. The CDR3 region has the DNA TGTGCCAGTAGTCTTGGGAGATTGGCTTTCTTT.

As concerns this clone: The same CDR3 can be traced to other DNA sequences in this sample. The V call is TRBV5-1, the J call TRBJ2-3; 11 positions agree with TRBD2. The CDR3 length is 14 residues. CDR1 is SGHRS and CDR2 is YFSETQ in the germline V gene. Unmatched junction bases numbered 3, after V lost 6 bases and J lost 3 bases. The CDR3 spells CASKLAGVTDTQYF. CDR3 in DNA: TGCGCCAGCAAACTAGCGGGAGTAACAGATACGCAGTATTTT.

The V call is TRBV30, the J call TRBJ2-7; 14 bases are shared with TRBD2. Germline assignment: CDR1 GTSNPN and CDR2 SVGIG (reference sequence). The CDR3 spans 16 residues. Trimming cost V 2 bases and J 4 bases; bases outside gene matches: 7. The CDR3 bases are TGTGCCTGGAGTCGCCCCGGGACTAGCGGGAGTTACGAGCAGTACTTC. Residues: CAWSRPGTSGSYEQYF.

The chain links TRBV2 to TRBJ2-2; D remains unclear. The germline V and J ends were trimmed by 7 bases and 3 bases, with 3 bases remaining between them. The CDR3 extends over 11 amino acids. Germline V gene sequence: CDR1 SNHLY, CDR2 FYNNEI. CDR3 DNA: TGTGCCAGCACGGACACCGGGGAGCTGTTTTTT. Encoded protein: CASTDTGELFF.